One and the same sample provided the 17 T cell receptor beta chains below, sequenced in a study of early stage breast cancer tumors. Sequencing used immunoSEQ multiplex PCR; TCRdb keeps in-frame clones, though not all of them. The sample holds about 25,000 clones, approximately 67% seen once. The source material was breast tumor tissue. The receptors stem from a person between 60 and 69 years old with breast cancer.

J is TRBJ1-1 and V is TRBV5-1, with D uncertain. V lost 4 bases and J lost 1, with 8 bases in between. Germline V gene data show CDR1 as SGHRS and CDR2 as YFSETQ. This CDR3 spans 13 amino acids. The CDR3 sequence: CASSHDTNTEAFF. In nucleotides, the CDR3 is TGCGCCAGCAGCCACGACACGAACACTGAAGCTTTCTTT.

The chain has TRBV9 and TRBJ2-4, with D unresolved. V dropped 0 bases and J dropped 5 bases, with 12 bases sitting between them. Per germline, CDR1 SGDLS and CDR2 YYNGEE. CDR3 length equals 15 residues. CDR3 in amino acids: CASSVGIEDENIQYF. CDR3 DNA: TGTGCCAGCAGCGTAGGCATCGAGGATGAAAACATTCAGTACTTC.

This chain joins TRBV19 and TRBJ1-2; no reliable D call. Trimming took 1 base from V and 8 from J, leaving 20 bases between them. CDR1 LNHDA and CDR2 SQIVND come from the germline V gene (reference sequence). CDR3 length: 16 residues. CDR3 sequence reads: CASSIASDDRRRGYTF. The CDR3 nucleotides read TGTGCCAGTAGTATAGCGTCGGACGACCGGAGGAGAGGCTACACCTTC.

J is TRBJ1-2 and V is TRBV29-1; D call uncertain. The CDR3 contains 13 residues. CDR1 SQVTM and CDR2 ANQGSEA come from the germline V gene. With 7 bases removed from V and 0 bases from J, the gap between germline ends came to 12 bases. CDR3 loop: CSAIKDSNYGYTF. The DNA for the CDR3 is TGCAGCGCCATAAAAGACTCTAACTATGGCTACACCTTC.

The chain recombines TRBV5-4 with TRBJ2-2; tentatively, D is TRBD2 (6 bases). This CDR3 region has 15 residues. The V end was cut by 3 bases, the J end by 5 bases, with 14 bases between. Germline V gives CDR1 SGHNT, CDR2 YYREEE (reference sequence). The CDR3 here is CASSSRRASTGELFF. The DNA of the CDR3 is TGTGCCAGCAGCTCGAGGAGGGCATCTACCGGGGAGCTGTTTTTT.

The chain uses TRBV9 and TRBJ1-2; 9 bases map to TRBD1. The CDR3 runs 16 residues. Germline V gene data show CDR1 as SGDLS and CDR2 as YYNGEE. V trimming: 1 base; J trimming: 8 bases; junction bases outside the gene matches: 12. The CDR3 protein is CASSVTGGGGLEGYTF. The CDR3 nucleotides read TGTGCCAGCAGCGTAACAGGGGGCGGTGGATTGGAAGGCTACACCTTC.

The chain carries TRBV6-5 and TRBJ2-1; 7 nucleotides match TRBD2. Unmatched junction bases numbered 10, after V lost 10 bases and J lost 1 base. Germline V gene lookup returns CDR1 MNHEY and CDR2 SVGAGI. This CDR3 is 15 amino acids long. The CDR3: CAISTGGNSYNEQFF. In DNA form, the CDR3 reads TGTGCCATCTCGACGGGAGGAAATTCCTACAATGAGCAGTTCTTC.

CDR3 loop: CASSATGGSYNEQFF. Here the CDR3 DNA reads TGTGCCAGCAGTGCGACAGGTGGTTCCTACAATGAGCAGTTCTTC. The chain recombines TRBV2 with TRBJ2-1, with D possibly matching TRBD1 (6 bases). The germline gives CDR1 SNHLY, CDR2 FYNNEI. CDR3 length: 15 amino acids. Trimming stripped 4 bases from V and 1 base from J, with 11 bases between.

The J gene is TRBJ2-1, the V gene TRBV7-6; tentative D call: TRBD2 (5 bases). Germline CDR1 reads SGHVS; CDR2 reads FNYEAQ. The ends were cut back, 6 bases at V and 6 bases at J, with 12 bases in the middle. The CDR3 is 13 amino acids. The CDR3 DNA is TGTGCCAGCAGTTTAACCCGGGGCAATGAGCAGTTCTTC. Encoded protein: CASSLTRGNEQFF.

The chain has TRBV18 and TRBJ2-3; tentatively, D is TRBD2 (5 bases). The CDR3 spans 15 residues. Between the trimmed V and J ends, which lost 2 bases and 6 bases, there was a span of 15 bases. Germline CDR1 reads KGHSH; CDR2 reads LQKENI. The CDR3 protein is CASSPNGLGGDTQYF. CDR3 coding DNA: TGTGCCAGCTCACCAAACGGCCTAGGAGGCGATACGCAGTATTTT.

The genes are TRBV4-3 and TRBJ2-1, with 7 nucleotides matching TRBD2. After removal of 3 bases from V and 5 bases from J, the junction contained 4 bases not matched to a gene. This CDR3 region has 14 residues. The germline gives CDR1 LGHNA, CDR2 YSLEER. The CDR3 is CASSQGLPNNEQFF. CDR3 DNA: TGCGCCAGCAGCCAGGGACTACCCAACAATGAGCAGTTCTTC.

The V and J genes are TRBV7-9 and TRBJ1-3; D is ambiguous. The CDR3 consists of 16 residues. From germline, CDR1 is SEHNR and CDR2 FQNEAQ (reference sequence). Trimming took off 2 bases at V and 3 bases at J, with 14 bases between the two ends. The CDR3 is CASSLMSAVYGNTIYF. The CDR3 nucleotides are TGTGCCAGCAGCTTAATGTCGGCGGTGTATGGAAACACCATATATTTT.

The chain is built from TRBV6-1 and TRBJ1-5; D is undetermined. Deletions cut 10 bases from V and 0 bases from J, with 16 bases between. This CDR3 comprises 15 residues. CDR1 MNHNS and CDR2 SASEGT come from the germline V gene. Here the CDR3 reads CATTSGTDSNQPQHF. In DNA, the CDR3 is TGTGCCACGACCTCCGGTACAGATAGCAATCAGCCCCAGCATTTT.

The chain uses TRBV7-3 and TRBJ1-2; 9 nucleotides line up with TRBD1. Germline V gives CDR1 SGHTA, CDR2 FQGTGA. The CDR3 has 15 amino acids. The J segment lost 8 bases and the V segment lost 5 bases, leaving 12 bases of the junction unmatched. The CDR3 nucleotides are TGTGCCAGCAGCCCACACGGACAGGGGTTGGAAGGCTACACCTTC. Its protein product is CASSPHGQGLEGYTF.

This clone was observed once. Other DNA sequences within the sample encode an identical CDR3. V and J are TRBV29-1 and TRBJ1-1, with D hard to call. The CDR3 consists of 13 residues. CDR1 and CDR2 from the germline V gene are SQVTM and ANQGSEA. The germline V and J ends were trimmed by 3 bases and 4 bases, with 12 bases remaining between them. The CDR3 DNA reads TGCAGCGTTGACCGAGGGCGAGGCACTGAAGCTTTCTTT. Its protein is CSVDRGRGTEAFF.

This clone was found a few times. The chain uses TRBV19 and TRBJ2-7, with 9 bases identical to TRBD1. V gave up 4 bases and J gave up 4 bases; unmatched junction bases: 5. CDR3 length: 14 amino acids. Germline V lookup: CDR1 LNHDA, CDR2 SQIVND (reference sequence). Here the CDR3 DNA reads TGTGCCAGTAGTACGGACAGGGGAGCGTACGAGCAGTACTTC. Amino acids: CASSTDRGAYEQYF.

This clone was detected a few times. The gene calls are TRBV19 and TRBJ1-4, with a tentative D call TRBD1 (6 bases). Trimming left V 6 bases short and J 7 bases short, with 12 bases between. The CDR3 is made up of 13 amino acids. Germline values: CDR1 LNHDA, CDR2 SQIVND (reference sequence). The CDR3 nucleotides are TGTGCCAGTAGACCGGGACAAGCTGAAAAACTGTTTTTT. It translates to CASRPGQAEKLFF.